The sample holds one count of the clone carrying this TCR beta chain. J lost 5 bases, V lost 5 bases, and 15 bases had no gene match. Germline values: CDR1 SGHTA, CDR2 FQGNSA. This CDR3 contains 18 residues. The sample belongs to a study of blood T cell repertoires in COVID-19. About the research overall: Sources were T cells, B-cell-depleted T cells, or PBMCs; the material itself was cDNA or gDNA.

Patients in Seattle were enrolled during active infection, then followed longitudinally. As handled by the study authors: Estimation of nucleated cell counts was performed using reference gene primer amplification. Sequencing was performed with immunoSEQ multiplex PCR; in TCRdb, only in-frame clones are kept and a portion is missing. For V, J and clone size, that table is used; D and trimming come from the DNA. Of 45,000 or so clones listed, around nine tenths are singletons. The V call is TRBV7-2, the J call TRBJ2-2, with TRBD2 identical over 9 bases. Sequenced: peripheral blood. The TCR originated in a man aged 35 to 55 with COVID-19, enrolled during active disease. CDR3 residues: CASSIKGSGGPQTGELFF. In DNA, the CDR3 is TGTGCCAGCAGCATCAAGGGTAGCGGGGGCCCCCAGACCGGGGAGCTGTTTTTT.